This passage covers 3 T cell receptor beta chains from one sample sequenced in a study of cytomegalovirus exposure and HLA in healthy donors. 60 Vbeta and 13 Jbeta primers were used in PCR. Profiled with immunoSEQ multiplex PCR; TCRdb holds only in-frame clones, not every one. The sample consists of under 200,000 clones, roughly 82% of them appearing once. The specimen was PBMCs. The receptors were gathered from a girl aged 5 to 17 in good health and CMV-seropositive.

The chain uses TRBV10-1 and TRBJ1-3, with D unclear. V was clipped by 0 bases and J by 7 bases, with 7 bases between them. Per the germline V gene, CDR1 is WNHNN and CDR2 is SYGVQD (reference sequence). The CDR3 is 13 amino acids. The CDR3 protein is CASSESPGNTIYF. The DNA for the CDR3 is TGCGCCAGCAGTGAGTCGCCGGGGAACACCATATATTTT.

The chain recombines TRBV13 with TRBJ2-2, with D possibly being TRBD2 (5 bases). Trimming shortened V by 5 bases and J by 6 bases, and 13 bases separated the two germline ends. The CDR3 is 14 residues long. Germline V gene lookup returns CDR1 PRHDT and CDR2 FYEKMQ (reference sequence). The CDR3 nucleotides are TGTGCCAGCAGCCCTCGGGGATGGGCCGGGGAGCTGTTTTTT. Translated, it gives CASSPRGWAGELFF. Based on the CDR3 plus reference TRBV13 and TRBJ2-2, the full variable domain is AAGVIQSPRHLIKEKRETATLKCYPIPRHDTVYWYQQGPGQDPQFLISFYEKMQSDKGSIPDRFSAQQFSDYHSELNMSSLELGDSALYFCASSPRGWAGELFFGEGSRLTVL.

This clone was seen more than once but under ten times. This sequence joins TRBV20-1 and TRBJ2-7, with D unresolved. CDR3 size: 11 residues. CDR1 and CDR2 from the germline V gene are DFQATT and SNEGSKA (reference sequence). V was pared by 0 bases and J by 3 bases, with 3 bases between. CDR3 bases: TGCAGTGCTAGAGACAACTACGAGCAGTACTTC. Its translation: CSARDNYEQYF.